This record looks at one T cell receptor beta chain sequence and its context. The CDR3 consists of 11 residues. Germline-derived CDR1 and CDR2 are DFQATT and SNEGSKA (reference sequence). Trimming left V 6 bases short and J 11 bases short, with 16 bases between. This entry belongs to a study of blood T cells in healthy people across ages. With a J-beta primer mix and a sample-barcoded 5' primer, a second PCR ran roughly 6 to 12 cycles. TCRdb fed the 5' RACE reads into MiXCR, producing one record per CDR3 protein. The sample holds around 790,000 distinct CDR3 sequences, 44% seen once. The specimen was blood. V usage is TRBV20-1 and J usage is TRBJ2-5; D may be TRBD1 (6 bases). This TCR came from a man aged 55 to 70 in good health. The CDR3 is CSARTDTKQYF. The CDR3 bases are TGCAGTGCGAGGACAGATACGAAACAGTACTTC.